These 10 T cell receptor beta chains came from one sample sequenced in a study of T cell changes during pregnancy in multiple sclerosis. Repertoires were generated with immunoSEQ multiplex PCR, while TCRdb's copy carries only in-frame clones and drops some. Here the sample spans some 74,000 clones, about nine tenths being singletons. The input for sequencing was peripheral blood, taken after pregnancy. These receptors were taken from a female donor in good health, enrolled as a control in a pregnancy study.

V is TRBV7-9 and J is TRBJ2-7, with 9 bases lining up with TRBD2. Germline CDR1 is SEHNR and CDR2 is FQNEAQ (reference sequence). The CDR3 runs to 16 residues. Trimming took 7 bases from V and 0 from J; bases not matched to a gene: 10. Here the CDR3 reads CASTNAGGAYSYEQYF. The CDR3 DNA sequence: TGTGCCAGCACCAATGCGGGGGGGGCTTACTCCTACGAGCAGTACTTC.

V gene TRBV6-1 combines with J gene TRBJ2-7; perhaps TRBD1 as D (6 bases). V lost 3 bases to trimming and J lost 0 bases, with 6 bases between them. The CDR3 has 13 amino acids. The germline CDR1 and CDR2 sequences are MNHNS and SASEGT. CDR3 sequence: CASSEDSSYEQYF. DNA for the CDR3: TGTGCCAGCAGTGAGGACAGCTCCTACGAGCAGTACTTC.

The V and J genes are TRBV5-1 and TRBJ2-7; 10 positions agree with TRBD2. Looked up from germline, CDR1 is SGHRS and CDR2 is YFSETQ. V dropped 3 bases and J dropped 0; count of bases not matched to a gene: 3. CDR3 length equals 15 residues. The CDR3 DNA reads as TGCGCCAGCAGCTCAGGACTAGCGGACTCCTACGAGCAGTACTTC. Protein product: CASSSGLADSYEQYF.

The chain employs TRBV5-1 and TRBJ1-6; D unclear. Deletions cut 3 bases from V and 0 bases from J, with 4 bases between. The germline V gene has CDR1 SGHRS and CDR2 YFSETQ. The CDR3 is 14 residues long. The chain's CDR3 is CASSSVSYNSPLHF. The CDR3 DNA reads as TGCGCCAGCAGCTCAGTCTCCTATAATTCACCCCTCCACTTT.

J is TRBJ1-1 and V is TRBV2; no clear D. The germline V gene encodes CDR1 SNHLY and CDR2 FYNNEI. The CDR3 contains 14 residues. Trimming removed 2 bases from V and 6 bases from J, with 13 bases in between. CDR3 coding DNA: TGTGCCAGCAGTGAACTGCAGGTATTACCTGAAGCTTTCTTT. Amino acids: CASSELQVLPEAFF.

J is TRBJ2-3 and V is TRBV19, with 8 bases fitting TRBD2. Looked up from germline, CDR1 is LNHDA and CDR2 is SQIVND (reference sequence). The trim removed 5 bases at V and 6 bases at J, leaving 7 bases unmatched. This CDR3 comprises 14 residues. The CDR3 protein is CASSSAGRGDTQYF. The CDR3, as DNA: TGTGCCAGTAGTTCCGCCGGGAGGGGGGATACGCAGTATTTT.

The chain links TRBV4-2 to TRBJ1-6; no firm D call. The CDR3 totals 16 residues. Germline V gene sequence: CDR1 LGHNA, CDR2 YNFKEQ. With 0 bases removed from V and 7 bases from J, the gap between germline ends came to 13 bases. CDR3 amino acids: CASSQDGTSRNSPLHF. The CDR3 region has the DNA TGTGCCAGCAGCCAAGACGGAACGTCGAGGAATTCACCCCTCCACTTT.

The rearrangement joins TRBV28 to TRBJ1-6, with 9 bases lining up with TRBD1. The germline V gene encodes CDR1 MDHEN and CDR2 SYDVKM. CDR3 length: 14 residues. The V gene end was trimmed by 6 bases and the J gene end by 10 bases; junction bases not matched to a gene: 7. CDR3 sequence: CASSLQGAGSPLHF. For the CDR3, the DNA is TGTGCCAGCAGCCTACAGGGGGCAGGCTCACCCCTCCACTTT.

This clone was counted a few times. The chain links TRBV14 to TRBJ2-1; D is uncertain. This CDR3 has 15 residues. CDR1 SGHDN and CDR2 FVKESK come from the germline V gene. The V end was cut by 6 bases, the J end by 5 bases, with 17 bases between. The CDR3 sequence: CASSRVEPIDNEQFF. CDR3 nucleotides: TGTGCCAGCAGTCGGGTCGAGCCAATAGACAATGAGCAGTTCTTC.

This chain joins TRBV6-5 and TRBJ2-2, with a tentative D call TRBD2 (5 bases). The V gene lost 4 bases and the J gene lost 4 bases, with 7 bases spanning the gap. The CDR3 spans 13 residues. Germline V gene sequence: CDR1 MNHEY, CDR2 SVGAGI. CDR3 nucleotide sequence: TGTGCCAGCAGTTCCACTAGCACCGGGGAGCTGTTTTTT. It translates to CASSSTSTGELFF.